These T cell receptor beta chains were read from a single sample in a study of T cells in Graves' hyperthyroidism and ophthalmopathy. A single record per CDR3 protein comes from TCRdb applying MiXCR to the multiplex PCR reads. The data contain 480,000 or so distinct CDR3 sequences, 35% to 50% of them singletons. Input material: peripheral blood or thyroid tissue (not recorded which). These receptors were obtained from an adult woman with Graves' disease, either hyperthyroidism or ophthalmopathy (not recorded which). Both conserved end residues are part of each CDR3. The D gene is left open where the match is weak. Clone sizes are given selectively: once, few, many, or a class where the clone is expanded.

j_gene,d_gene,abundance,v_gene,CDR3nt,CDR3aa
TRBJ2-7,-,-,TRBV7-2,TGTGCCAGCAGCTTAGCGAGGAGCGTGCTGACCTACGAGCATTACTTC,CASSLARSVLTYEHYF
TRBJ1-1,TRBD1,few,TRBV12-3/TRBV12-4,TGTGCCAGCAGCCCCCGTACCACAGGGGTCAGCACTGAAGCTTTCTTT,CASSPRTTGVSTEAFF
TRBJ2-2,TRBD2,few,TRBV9,TGTGCCAGCAGCGTAAGCGGGAGTTACGGGGAGCTGTTTTTT,CASSVSGSYGELFF
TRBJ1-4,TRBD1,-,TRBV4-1,TGCGCCAGCAGCCAAGCCGGGACAGCCTGGGAAAAACTGTTTTTT,CASSQAGTAWEKLFF
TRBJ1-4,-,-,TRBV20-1,TGCAGTGCCAGCAGTCCCGACCAAAATCGAAAACTGTTTTTT,CSASSPDQNRKLFF
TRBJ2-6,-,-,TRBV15,TGTGCCACCAGCAGAGTGGGTACCTCTGGGGCCAACGTCCTGACTTTC,CATSRVGTSGANVLTF
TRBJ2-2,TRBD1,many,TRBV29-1,TGCGGCCTAAGACAGGGGGACGGGGAGCTGTTTTTT,CGLRQGDGELFF
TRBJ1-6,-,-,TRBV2,TGTGCCAGCAAGACAGATTCACCCCTCCACTTT,CASKTDSPLHF
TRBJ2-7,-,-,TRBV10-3,TGTGCCATCAGTCCTACCTGGGGGGGCCTCGAGCAGTACTTC,CAISPTWGGLEQYF
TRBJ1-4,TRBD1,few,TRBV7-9,TGTGCCAGCAGCTTTCCCGGGGAAGGGACAGCCCTGTTTTTT,CASSFPGEGTALFF
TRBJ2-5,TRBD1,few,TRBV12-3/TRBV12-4,TGTGCCAGCAGTCCCCGGACAGGGAGCTACGAGACCCAGTACTTC,CASSPRTGSYETQYF
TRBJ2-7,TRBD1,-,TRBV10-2,TGCGCTACAGCAGGGACAGGGGCCCACGAGCAGTACTTC,CATAGTGAHEQYF
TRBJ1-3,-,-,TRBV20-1,TGCAGTGCTAGGACAGGAGCTGGAAACACCATATATTTT,CSARTGAGNTIYF
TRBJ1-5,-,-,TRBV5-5,TGTGCCAGCAGCTTGGACCCCCGGCAGCCCCAGCATTTT,CASSLDPRQPQHF
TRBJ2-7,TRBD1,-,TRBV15,TGTGCCACCAGCAGCGACAGGGTCGATTCCTACGAGCAGTACTTC,CATSSDRVDSYEQYF
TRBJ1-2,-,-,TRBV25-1,TGTGCCAGCGTTGAACGCGCCTATGGCTACACCTTC,CASVERAYGYTF
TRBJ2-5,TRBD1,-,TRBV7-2,TGTGCCAGCAGCTACGGGACAGGGGTGGGAGAGACCCAGTACTTC,CASSYGTGVGETQYF
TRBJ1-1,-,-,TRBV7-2,TGTGCCAGCAGCTGGGGTTCAGGGATGAACACTGAAGCTTTCTTT,CASSWGSGMNTEAFF
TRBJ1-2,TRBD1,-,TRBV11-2,TGTGCCAGCAGCCTACAGGGGGGAGCTAACTATGGCTACACCTTC,CASSLQGGANYGYTF
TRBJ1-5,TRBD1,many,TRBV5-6,TGTGCCAGCAGCCTGGGACAGGGGTTGGGCCAGCCCCAGCATTTT,CASSLGQGLGQPQHF
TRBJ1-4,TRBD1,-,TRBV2,TGTGCCAGCAGGTCCGGGACAGCGCCTGAAAAACTGTTTTTT,CASRSGTAPEKLFF
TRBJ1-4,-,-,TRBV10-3,TGTGCCATCAGTCTTTTGGGGCAGTCTAATGAAAAACTGTTTTTT,CAISLLGQSNEKLFF
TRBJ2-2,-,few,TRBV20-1,TGCAGTGCTAGGTCCGCCTACCTGAACACCGGGGAGCTGTTTTTT,CSARSAYLNTGELFF
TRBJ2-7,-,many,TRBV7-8,TGTGCCAGCAGCTTAGAATCTAGGGGCTCCTACGAGCAGTACTTC,CASSLESRGSYEQYF
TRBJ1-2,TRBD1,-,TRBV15,TGTGCCACCAGCAGAGGCGGGACAGGGGATGGCTACACCTTC,CATSRGGTGDGYTF
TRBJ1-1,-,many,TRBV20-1,TGCAGTGCTAGAGGGGGGGCTTCGAACACTGAAGCTTTCTTT,CSARGGASNTEAFF
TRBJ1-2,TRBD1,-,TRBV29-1,TGCAGCGTCCCGGACAGGACTTTAGGCTACACCTTC,CSVPDRTLGYTF
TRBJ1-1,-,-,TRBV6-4,TGTGCCAGCAGTGACTCGACGGGGCCGAACACTGAAGCTTTCTTT,CASSDSTGPNTEAFF
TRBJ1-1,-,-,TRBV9,TGTGCCAGCAGCGTAGCCGGGGGGCTGAACACTGAAGCTTTCTTT,CASSVAGGLNTEAFF
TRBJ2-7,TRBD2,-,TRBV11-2,TGTGCCAGCAAGGGGGGGACTAGCGGGATCTACGAGCAGTACTTC,CASKGGTSGIYEQYF
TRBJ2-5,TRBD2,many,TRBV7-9,TGTGCCAGCAGCTTTACGGGACTAGCGGACCAAGAGACCCAGTACTTC,CASSFTGLADQETQYF
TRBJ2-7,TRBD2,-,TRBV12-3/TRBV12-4,TGTGCCAGCAGCTCGGGGGGACTAGCGGGAGCCTACGAGCAGTACTTC,CASSSGGLAGAYEQYF
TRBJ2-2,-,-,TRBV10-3,TGTGCCATCAGTAAACGAACTCGGGGCCCGAACACCGGGGAGCTGTCTTGG,CAISKRTRGPNTGELSW
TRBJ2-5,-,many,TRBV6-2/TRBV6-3,TGTGCCAGCAGTTACGAAGTAGGGGAGACCCAGTACTTC,CASSYEVGETQYF
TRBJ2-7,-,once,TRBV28,TGTGCCAGCAGTCAACCGGAGGGGAGCTACGAGCAGTACTTC,CASSQPEGSYEQYF
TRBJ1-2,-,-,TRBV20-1,TGCACCTCGCAGGGGCTTAATGGCTACACCTTC,CTSQGLNGYTF
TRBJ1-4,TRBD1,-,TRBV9,TGTGCCAGCAGTGCAGCCGGGACAGGGTTCGAGAGGGGAAATTTT,CASSAAGTGFERGNF
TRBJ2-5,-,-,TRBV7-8,TGTGCCAGCAGCATCGGACAGGCGGGACAAGAGACCCAGTACTTC,CASSIGQAGQETQYF
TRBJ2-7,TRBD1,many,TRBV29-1,TGCAGCGGGGGACAGTCACTGGAGCAGTACTTC,CSGGQSLEQYF
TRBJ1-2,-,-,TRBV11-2,TGTGCCAGCAGCTTAGAGACCGGGGACGATGGCTACACCTTC,CASSLETGDDGYTF
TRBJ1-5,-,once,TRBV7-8,TGTGCCAGCAGCGGACTCACGATGGAAGGTCAGCCCCAGCATTTT,CASSGLTMEGQPQHF
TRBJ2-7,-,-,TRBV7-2,TGTGCCACCTCGACTTGGCCATCCTACGAGCAGTACTTC,CATSTWPSYEQYF
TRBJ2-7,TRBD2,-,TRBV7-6,TGTGCCAGCAGCCTGGAAGCGGGAGGGCCTTATCAGAACGAGCAGTACTTC,CASSLEAGGPYQNEQYF
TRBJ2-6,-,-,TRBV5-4,TGTGCCAGCAGCTTCGGGACAGGGGCCAACGTCCTGACTTTC,CASSFGTGANVLTF